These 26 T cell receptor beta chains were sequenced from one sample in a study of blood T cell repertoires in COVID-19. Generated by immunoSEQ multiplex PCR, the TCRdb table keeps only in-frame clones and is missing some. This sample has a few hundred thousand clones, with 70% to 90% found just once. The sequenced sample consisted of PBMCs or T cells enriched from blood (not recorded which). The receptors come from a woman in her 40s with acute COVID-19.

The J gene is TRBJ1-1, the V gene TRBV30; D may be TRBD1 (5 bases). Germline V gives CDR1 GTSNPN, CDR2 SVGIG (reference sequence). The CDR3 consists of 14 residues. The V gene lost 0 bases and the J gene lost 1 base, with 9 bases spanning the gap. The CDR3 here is CAWSVFGGNTEAFF. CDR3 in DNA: TGTGCCTGGAGTGTATTCGGGGGGAACACTGAAGCTTTCTTT. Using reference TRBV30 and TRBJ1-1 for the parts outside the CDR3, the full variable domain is SQTIHQWPATLVQPVGSPLSLECTVEGTSNPNLYWYRQAAGRGLQLLFYSVGIGQISSEVPQNLSASRPQDRQFILSSKKLLLSDSGFYLCAWSVFGGNTEAFFGQGTRLTVV.

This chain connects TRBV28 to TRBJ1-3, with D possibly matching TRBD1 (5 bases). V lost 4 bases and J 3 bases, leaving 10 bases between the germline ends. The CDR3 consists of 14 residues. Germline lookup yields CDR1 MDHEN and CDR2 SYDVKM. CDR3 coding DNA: TGTGCCAGCAGTTGGCAGGGTGGTGGAAACACCATATATTTT. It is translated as CASSWQGGGNTIYF. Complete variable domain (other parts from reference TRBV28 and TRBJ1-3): DVKVTQSSRYLVKRTGEKVFLECVQDMDHENMFWYRQDPGLGLRLIYFSYDVKMKEKGDIPEGYSVSREKKERFSLILESASTNQTSMYLCASSWQGGGNTIYFGEGSWLTVV.

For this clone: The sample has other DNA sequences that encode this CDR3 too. The DNA of the CDR3 is TGTGCCAGCAGCTCAATGGGACTAGCGGGGGGGATGATGGACACCGGGGAGCTGTTTTTT. The encoded protein is CASSSMGLAGGMMDTGELFF. The V gene is TRBV11-3, the J gene TRBJ2-2, with TRBD2 matching over 16 bases. J was trimmed by 3 bases and V by 4 bases; bases with no gene match: 11. Germline assignment: CDR1 SGHNT and CDR2 YENEEA. The CDR3 totals 20 residues. The variable domain in full, completed from reference TRBV11-3 and TRBJ2-2, reads EAGVVQSPRYKIIEKKQPVAFWCNPISGHNTLYWYLQNLGQGPELLIRYENEEAVDDSQLPKDRFSAERLKGVDSTLKIQPAELGDSAVYLCASSSMGLAGGMMDTGELFFGEGSRLTVL.

The CDR3 DNA reads TGTGCCAGCAGCGCCGGACAGGGCAATAATTCACCCCTCCACTTT. Encoded protein: CASSAGQGNNSPLHF. V is TRBV9 and J is TRBJ1-6, with 8 bases matching TRBD1. Germline V lookup: CDR1 SGDLS, CDR2 YYNGEE. J was trimmed by 5 bases and V by 3 bases; bases with no gene match: 4. There are 15 residues in the CDR3.

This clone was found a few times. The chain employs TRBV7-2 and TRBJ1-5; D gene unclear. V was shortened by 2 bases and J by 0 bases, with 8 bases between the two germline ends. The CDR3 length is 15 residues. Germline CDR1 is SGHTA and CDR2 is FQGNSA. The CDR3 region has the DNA TGTGCCAGCAGCTTAACGGTTTTTAGCAATCAGCCCCAGCATTTT. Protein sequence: CASSLTVFSNQPQHF.

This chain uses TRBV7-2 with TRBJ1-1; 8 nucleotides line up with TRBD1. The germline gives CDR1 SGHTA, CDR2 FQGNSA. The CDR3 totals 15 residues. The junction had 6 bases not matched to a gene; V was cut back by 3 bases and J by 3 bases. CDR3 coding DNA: TGTGCCAGCAGCTTTCCAGGGGGCGCATACACTGAAGCTTTCTTT. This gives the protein CASSFPGGAYTEAFF.

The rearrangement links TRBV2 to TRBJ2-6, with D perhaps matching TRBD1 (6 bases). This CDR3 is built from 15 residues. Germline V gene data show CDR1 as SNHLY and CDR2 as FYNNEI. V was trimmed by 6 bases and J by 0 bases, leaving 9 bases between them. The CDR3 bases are TGTGCCAGCAGCGCGGACAGCTCTGGGGCCAACGTCCTGACTTTC. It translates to CASSADSSGANVLTF.

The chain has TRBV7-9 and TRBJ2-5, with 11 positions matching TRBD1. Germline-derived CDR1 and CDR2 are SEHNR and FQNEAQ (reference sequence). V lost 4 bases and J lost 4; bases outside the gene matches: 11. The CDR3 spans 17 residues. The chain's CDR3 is CASSWDSWTGGIETQYF. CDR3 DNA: TGTGCCAGCAGCTGGGATAGCTGGACAGGGGGCATAGAGACCCAGTACTTC.

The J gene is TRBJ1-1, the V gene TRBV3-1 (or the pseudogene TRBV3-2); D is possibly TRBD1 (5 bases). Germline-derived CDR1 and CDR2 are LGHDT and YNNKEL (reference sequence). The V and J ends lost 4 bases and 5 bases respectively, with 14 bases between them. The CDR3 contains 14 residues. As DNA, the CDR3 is TGTGCCAGCAGCCCCGGGGGGTTGGGGACTGAAGCTTTCTTT. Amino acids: CASSPGGLGTEAFF.

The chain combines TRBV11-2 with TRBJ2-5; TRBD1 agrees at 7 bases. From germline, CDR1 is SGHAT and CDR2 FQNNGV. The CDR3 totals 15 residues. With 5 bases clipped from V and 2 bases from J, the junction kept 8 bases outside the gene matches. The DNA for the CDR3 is TGTGCCAGCAGCCCCGGACAGGACATTCAAGAGACCCAGTACTTC. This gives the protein CASSPGQDIQETQYF.

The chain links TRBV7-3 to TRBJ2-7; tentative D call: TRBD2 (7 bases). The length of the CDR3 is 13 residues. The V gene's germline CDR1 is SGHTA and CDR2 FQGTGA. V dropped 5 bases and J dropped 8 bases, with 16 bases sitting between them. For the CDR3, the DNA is TGTGCCAGCAGCCCTAGGGGGGGGACGCAGCAGTACTTC. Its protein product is CASSPRGGTQQYF.

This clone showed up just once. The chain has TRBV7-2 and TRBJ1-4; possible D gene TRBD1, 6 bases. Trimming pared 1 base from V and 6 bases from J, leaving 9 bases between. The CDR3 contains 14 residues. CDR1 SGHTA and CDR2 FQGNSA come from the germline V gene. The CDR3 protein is CASSLEGGDEKLFF. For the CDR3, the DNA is TGTGCCAGCAGCTTAGAGGGGGGGGATGAAAAACTGTTTTTT.

The CDR3 DNA reads as TGTGCCTGGAGCCCTAGCGGTAACTATGGCTACACCTTC. Its protein product is CAWSPSGNYGYTF. The rearrangement joins TRBV30 to TRBJ1-2; D unresolved. Germline V gene data show CDR1 as GTSNPN and CDR2 as SVGIG (reference sequence). The CDR3 consists of 13 residues. With 3 bases removed from V and 1 base from J, the gap between germline ends came to 9 bases.

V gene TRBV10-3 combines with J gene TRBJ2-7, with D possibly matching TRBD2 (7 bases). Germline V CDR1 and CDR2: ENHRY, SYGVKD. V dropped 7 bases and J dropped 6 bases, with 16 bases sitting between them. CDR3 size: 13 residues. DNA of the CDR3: TGTGCCATCAATGGGGGGGCCGTTAGCGAGCAGTACTTC. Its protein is CAINGGAVSEQYF.

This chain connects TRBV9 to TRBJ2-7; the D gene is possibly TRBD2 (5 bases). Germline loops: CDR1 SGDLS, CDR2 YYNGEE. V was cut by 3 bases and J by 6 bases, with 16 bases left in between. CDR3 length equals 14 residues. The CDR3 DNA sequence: TGTGCCAGCAGCGCCTCCTTAGTGGCGGGCGAGCAGTACTTC. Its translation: CASSASLVAGEQYF.

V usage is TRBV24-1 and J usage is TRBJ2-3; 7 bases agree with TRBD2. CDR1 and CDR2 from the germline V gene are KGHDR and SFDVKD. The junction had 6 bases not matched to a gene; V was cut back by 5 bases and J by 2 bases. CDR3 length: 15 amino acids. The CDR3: CATSVASGFTDTQYF. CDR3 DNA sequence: TGTGCCACCAGTGTCGCTAGCGGATTCACAGATACGCAGTATTTT.

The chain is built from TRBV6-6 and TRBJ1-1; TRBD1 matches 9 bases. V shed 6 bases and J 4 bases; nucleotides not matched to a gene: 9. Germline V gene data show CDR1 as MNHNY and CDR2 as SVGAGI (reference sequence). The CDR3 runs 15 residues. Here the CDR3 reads CASRRSGTGTTEAFF. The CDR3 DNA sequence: TGTGCCAGCAGAAGATCCGGGACAGGGACCACTGAAGCTTTCTTT.

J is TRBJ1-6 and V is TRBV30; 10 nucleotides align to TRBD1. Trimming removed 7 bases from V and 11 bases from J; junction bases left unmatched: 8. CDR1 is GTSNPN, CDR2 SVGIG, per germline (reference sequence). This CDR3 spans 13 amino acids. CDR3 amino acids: CASGQGRSAPLHF. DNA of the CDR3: TGTGCCTCGGGACAGGGGAGGTCTGCACCCCTCCACTTT.

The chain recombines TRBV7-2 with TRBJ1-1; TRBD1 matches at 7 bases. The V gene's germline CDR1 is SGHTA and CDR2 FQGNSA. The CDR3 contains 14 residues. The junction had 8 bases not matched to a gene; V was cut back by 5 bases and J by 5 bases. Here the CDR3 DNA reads TGTGCCAGCAGCACCCGACAGGGACAAACTGAAGCTTTCTTT. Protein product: CASSTRQGQTEAFF.

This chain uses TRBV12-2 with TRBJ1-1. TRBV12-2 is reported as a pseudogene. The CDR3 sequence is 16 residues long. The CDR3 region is CASRQNGGGSNTEAFF. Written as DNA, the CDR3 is TGTGCAAGTCGCCAAAATGGAGGTGGGTCCAACACTGAAGCTTTCTTT.

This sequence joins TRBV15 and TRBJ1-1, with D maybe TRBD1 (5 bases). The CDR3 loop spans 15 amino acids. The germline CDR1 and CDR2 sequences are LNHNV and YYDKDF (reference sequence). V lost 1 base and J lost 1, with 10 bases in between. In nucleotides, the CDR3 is TGTGCCACCAGCAGAGGTAGGGGCGAGAACACTGAAGCTTTCTTT. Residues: CATSRGRGENTEAFF.

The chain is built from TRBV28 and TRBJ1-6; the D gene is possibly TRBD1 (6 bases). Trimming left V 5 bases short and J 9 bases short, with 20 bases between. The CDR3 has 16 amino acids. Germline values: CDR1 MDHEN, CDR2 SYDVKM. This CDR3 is CASSPPRWGHGSPLHF. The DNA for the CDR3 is TGTGCCAGCAGTCCCCCAAGGTGGGGACATGGTTCACCCCTCCACTTT.

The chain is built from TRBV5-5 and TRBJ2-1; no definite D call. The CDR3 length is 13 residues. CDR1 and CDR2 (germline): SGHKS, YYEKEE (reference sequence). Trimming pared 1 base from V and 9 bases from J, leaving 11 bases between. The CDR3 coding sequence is TGTGCCAGCAGCTTGTCCAGGTCAAGTGAGCAGTTCTTC. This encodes CASSLSRSSEQFF.

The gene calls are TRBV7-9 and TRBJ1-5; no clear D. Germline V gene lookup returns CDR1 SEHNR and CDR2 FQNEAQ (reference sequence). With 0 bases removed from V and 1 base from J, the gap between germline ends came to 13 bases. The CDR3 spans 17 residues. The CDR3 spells CASSLAMGLESNQPQHF. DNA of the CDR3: TGTGCCAGCAGCTTAGCGATGGGCTTGGAAAGCAATCAGCCCCAGCATTTT.

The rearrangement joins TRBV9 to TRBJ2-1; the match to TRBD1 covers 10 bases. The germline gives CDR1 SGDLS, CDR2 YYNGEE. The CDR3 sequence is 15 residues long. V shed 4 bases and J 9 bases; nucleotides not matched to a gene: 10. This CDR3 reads CASSPQGQGFSEQFF. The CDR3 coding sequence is TGTGCCAGCAGCCCGCAGGGACAGGGGTTTAGTGAGCAGTTCTTC. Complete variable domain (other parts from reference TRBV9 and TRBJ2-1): DSGVTQTPKHLITATGQRVTLRCSPRSGDLSVYWYQQSLDQGLQFLIQYYNGEERAKGNILERFSAQQFPDLHSELNLSSLELGDSALYFCASSPQGQGFSEQFFGPGTRLTVL.

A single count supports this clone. The CDR3 bases are TGTGCCAGCAGCTTGTATCTCAGGGTCTATAGCAATCAGCCCCAGCATTTT. Protein product: CASSLYLRVYSNQPQHF. The chain has TRBV5-8 and TRBJ1-5; D perhaps matches TRBD1 (5 bases). CDR1 is SGHTS, CDR2 YDEGEE, per germline. The V gene lost 1 base and the J gene lost 0 bases, with 14 bases spanning the gap. The CDR3 runs to 17 residues.